This T cell receptor (beta chain) was found in a study of T cell repertoires in aging, cancer and after chemotherapy. As for the study in general: Patients with chronic lymphocytic leukemia were sampled before and after fludarabine- or bendamustine-based chemotherapy. About 8.8 million TCR reads made up the full dataset.

TRB rearrangements spanning V, D and J were amplified using mixed TRB-A/B primers. TCRdb analysed the multiplex PCR reads with MiXCR anew, one entry per CDR3 protein. This sample has approximately 1,500 distinct CDR3 sequences, with more than 25% found just once. The V end was cut by 0 bases, the J end by 6 bases, with 5 bases between. Germline CDR1 reads MNHNY; CDR2 reads SVGAGI (reference sequence). The CDR3 sequence is 13 residues long. Within the sample, this clonotype is medium-sized. TCR beta rearrangements were amplified from peripheral blood genomic DNA. The sequenced material came from blood. J is TRBJ1-4 and V is TRBV6-6; no firm D call. The TCR sequence derives from a human donor with a blood cancer. The CDR3 region is CASSYSTYEKLFF. The DNA for the CDR3 is TGTGCCAGCAGTTACTCGACTTATGAAAAACTGTTTTTT.